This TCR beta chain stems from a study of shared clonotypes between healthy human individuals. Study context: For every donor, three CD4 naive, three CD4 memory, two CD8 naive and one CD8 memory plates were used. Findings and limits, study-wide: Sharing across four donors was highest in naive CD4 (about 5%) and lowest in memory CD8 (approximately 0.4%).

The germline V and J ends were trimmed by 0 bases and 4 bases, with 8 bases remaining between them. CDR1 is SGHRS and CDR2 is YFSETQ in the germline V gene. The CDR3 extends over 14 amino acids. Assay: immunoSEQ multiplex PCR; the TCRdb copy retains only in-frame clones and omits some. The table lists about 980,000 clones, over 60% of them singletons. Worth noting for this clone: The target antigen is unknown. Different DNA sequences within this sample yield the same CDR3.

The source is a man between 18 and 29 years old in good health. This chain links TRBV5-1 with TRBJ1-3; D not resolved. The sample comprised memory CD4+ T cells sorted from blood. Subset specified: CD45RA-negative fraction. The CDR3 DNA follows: TGCGCCAGCAGCTTGGCCGTGGCGGGAAACACCATATATTTT. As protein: CASSLAVAGNTIYF.